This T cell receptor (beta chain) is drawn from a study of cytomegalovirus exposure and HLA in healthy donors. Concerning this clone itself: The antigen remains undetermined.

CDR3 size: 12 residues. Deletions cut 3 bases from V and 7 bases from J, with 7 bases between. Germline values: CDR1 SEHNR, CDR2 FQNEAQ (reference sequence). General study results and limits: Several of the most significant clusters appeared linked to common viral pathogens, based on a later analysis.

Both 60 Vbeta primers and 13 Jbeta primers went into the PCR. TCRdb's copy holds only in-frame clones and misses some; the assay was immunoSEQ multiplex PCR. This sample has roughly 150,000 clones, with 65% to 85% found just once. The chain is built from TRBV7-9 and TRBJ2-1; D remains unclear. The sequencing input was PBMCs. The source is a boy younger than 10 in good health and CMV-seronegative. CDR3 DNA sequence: TGTGCCAGCAGCTTGCAGTTAAATGAGCAGTTCTTC. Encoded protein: CASSLQLNEQFF.